The rows below give T cell receptor beta chains drawn from one sample of a study of blood T cell repertoires in COVID-19. Some clones are missing from TCRdb's copy, which holds only in-frame ones; the method was immunoSEQ multiplex PCR. The repertoire holds 120,000 to 150,000 clones, 70% to 90% seen once, with roughly 2.5% in the top ten. The sequencing sample was made of peripheral blood. These TCRs come from a human donor with acute or convalescent COVID-19. The donor label of this sample is uncertain. Both conserved end residues are part of each CDR3.

>TRBV3-1/TRBV3-2|TRBJ1-1
CASSQVGGFTEAFF
>TRBV4-2|TRBJ1-6
CASSPTAGYNSPLHF
>TRBV7-8|TRBJ2-3
CASSRRVDTQYF
>TRBV7-9|TRBJ1-1
CASSELSGTEAFF
>TRBV5-1|TRBJ2-2
CASSPRTGGNTGELFF
>TRBV29-1|TRBJ1-2
CSVEGLGLPGYTF
>TRBV25-1|TRBJ1-1
CASSGGGWGAFF
>TRBV7-8|TRBJ1-2
CASSLAPLTGYGYTF
>TRBV10-3|TRBJ1-1
CAIRGEGSTEAFF
>TRBV19|TRBJ2-1
CASSIAAGDNEQFF
>TRBV7-9|TRBJ2-5
CASSATGSQETQYF
>TRBV19|TRBJ1-4
CASSREGGDEKLFF
>TRBV6-5|TRBJ2-5
CASRRTQRRGETQYF
>TRBV15|TRBJ1-3
CATSRRTGNGNTIYF
>TRBV9|TRBJ2-3
CASSVGGRDTQYF
>TRBV9|TRBJ2-5
CASSYSGAQETQYF
>TRBV15|TRBJ2-7
CATSRDPQGVYEQYF
>TRBV2|TRBJ2-2
CASSAGVVNTGELFF
>TRBV12-3/TRBV12-4|TRBJ1-1
CASSLQYPEAFF
>TRBV5-1|TRBJ1-3
CASSLAAGRSGTIYF
>TRBV5-1|TRBJ1-1
CASSSRTGNTEAFF
>TRBV28|TRBJ1-4
CASTIAGQGHEKLFF
>TRBV19|TRBJ2-3
CASSRDRGLTDTQYF
>TRBV6-1|TRBJ2-6
CASSDPGQALSGANVLTF
>TRBV7-9|TRBJ2-7
CASSTGGLFYEQYF
>TRBV5-1|TRBJ2-5
CASSFTGTEYQETQYF
>TRBV5-4|TRBJ2-2
CASRTGLAGGNTGELFF
>TRBV5-8|TRBJ1-2
CASIIQANYGYTF
>TRBV3-1/TRBV3-2|TRBJ1-3
CASSQESRQSGNTIYF
>TRBV15|TRBJ2-7
CATSRDPLREQYF
>TRBV25-1|TRBJ1-5
CASVESGPQHF
>TRBV4-2|TRBJ1-1
CASSQAQGVNTEAFF
>TRBV3-1/TRBV3-2|TRBJ2-1
CASSQGRGRSDEQFF
>TRBV19|TRBJ2-6
CASSPDRGRGANVLTF
>TRBV28|TRBJ1-3
CASSSQGATGNTIYF